These 30 T cell receptor beta chains share one sample of origin, sequenced in a study of T-cell reconstitution after alpha-beta-depleted transplantation in children. Unique molecular identifiers were incorporated when the TCRbeta library was constructed. Via MiXCR, TCRdb re-called the PCR reads, giving one row per CDR3 protein. The table has about 830,000 distinct CDR3 sequences, around 15% seen once. The specimen was PBMCs, mostly from graft donor cells, collected 360 days after TCRalphabeta/CD19-depleted stem cell transplant. All receptors come from a male patient between 10 and 17 years old who had a stem cell transplant for acute lymphoblastic leukemia, so the T cells may come from the graft donor.

The chain combines TRBV24-1 with TRBJ2-7; TRBD2 is a possible D gene (5 bases). The V gene's germline CDR1 is KGHDR and CDR2 SFDVKD. The germline V and J ends were trimmed by 3 bases and 8 bases, with 13 bases remaining between them. The CDR3 covers 13 residues. The CDR3 DNA follows: TGTGCCACCAGTGATGCATCCGGGAACCAGCAGTACTTC. Encoded protein: CATSDASGNQQYF.

This chain joins TRBV5-1 and TRBJ2-7; D gene unclear. Between the trimmed V and J ends, which lost 4 bases and 2 bases, there was a span of 31 bases. Looked up from germline, CDR1 is SGHRS and CDR2 is YFSETQ. The CDR3 loop spans 20 amino acids. For the CDR3, the DNA is TGCGCCAGCAGCCCAAGTGGGGTTTCTGTCTCCTGGAAGCTTACCTACGAGCAGTACTTC. It encodes CASSPSGVSVSWKLTYEQYF. The full variable domain, completed using reference TRBV5-1 and TRBJ2-7, is KAGVTQTPRYLIKTRGQQVTLSCSPISGHRSVSWYQQTPGQGLQFLFEYFSETQRNKGNFPGRFSGRQFSNSRSEMNVSTLELGDSALYLCASSPSGVSVSWKLTYEQYFGPGTRLTVT.

The chain is built from TRBV29-1 and TRBJ1-2; D gene uncertain. Germline V gives CDR1 SQVTM, CDR2 ANQGSEA. This CDR3 is built from 13 residues. With 2 bases removed from V and 0 bases from J, the gap between germline ends came to 7 bases. CDR3 sequence reads: CSVEWPANYGYTF. DNA for the CDR3: TGCAGCGTTGAATGGCCTGCTAACTATGGCTACACCTTC.

The table lists this clonotype with a few counts. The chain carries TRBV20-1 and TRBJ2-7, with no clear D. Trimming cost V 0 bases and J 0 bases, with 9 bases left between them. CDR1 DFQATT and CDR2 SNEGSKA come from the germline V gene (reference sequence). The length of the CDR3 is 14 residues. The chain's CDR3 is CSARDWSSSYEQYF. CDR3 coding DNA: TGCAGTGCTAGAGATTGGTCAAGCTCCTACGAGCAGTACTTC.

V gene TRBV14 combines with J gene TRBJ1-2, with D unclear. The germline CDR1 and CDR2 sequences are SGHDN and FVKESK. V lost 4 bases and J lost 2, with 5 bases in between. This CDR3 is 12 amino acids long. CDR3 DNA sequence: TGTGCCAGCAGCCGAATGAACTATGGCTACACCTTC. This sequence encodes CASSRMNYGYTF.

V is TRBV10-3 and J is TRBJ2-5; D gene uncertain. The CDR3 is made up of 11 amino acids. V was cut by 7 bases and J by 5 bases, with 8 bases left in between. Germline loops: CDR1 ENHRY, CDR2 SYGVKD. CDR3 coding DNA: TGTGCCATCATACATGCGGAGACCCAGTACTTC. Amino acid sequence: CAIIHAETQYF.

The chain has TRBV20-1 and TRBJ2-6; D is possibly TRBD1 (6 bases). V was clipped by 4 bases and J by 1 base, with 20 bases between them. The CDR3 is 18 amino acids. CDR1 and CDR2 (germline): DFQATT, SNEGSKA (reference sequence). As DNA, the CDR3 is TGCAGTGCTACGGAACGGACAGTTCAATGGTCTGGGGCCAACGTCCTGACTTTC. Protein sequence: CSATERTVQWSGANVLTF.

The genes are TRBV5-1 and TRBJ2-1; D possibly matches TRBD1 or TRBD2 (5 bases each). Trimming left V 7 bases short and J 6 bases short, with 17 bases between. The length of the CDR3 is 14 residues. In germline, CDR1 is SGHRS, CDR2 YFSETQ. CDR3 in DNA: TGCGCCAGCTCGCGCGCAGGGACCGGCAATGAGCAGTTCTTC. Amino acid sequence: CASSRAGTGNEQFF.

The chain is built from TRBV5-5 and TRBJ2-3; weak D call: TRBD2 (6 bases). V was cut by 0 bases and J by 5 bases, with 10 bases left in between. This CDR3 spans 14 amino acids. Germline-derived CDR1 and CDR2 are SGHKS and YYEKEE (reference sequence). CDR3: CASSLAAGIDTQYF. CDR3 sequence (DNA): TGTGCCAGCAGCTTGGCCGCGGGAATAGATACGCAGTATTTT. The variable domain in full, with the rest retrieved from reference TRBV5-5 and TRBJ2-3, is DAGVTQSPTHLIKTRGQQVTLRCSPISGHKSVSWYQQVLGQGPQFIFQYYEKEERGRGNFPDRFSARQFPNYSSELNVNALLLGDSALYLCASSLAAGIDTQYFGPGTRLTVL.

The chain joins TRBV12-3 or TRBV12-4 to TRBJ2-3; D not certain. V was clipped by 8 bases and J by 9 bases, with 15 bases between them. The CDR3 extends over 12 amino acids. The chain's CDR3 is CASLDFGWTQYF. The DNA of the CDR3 is TGTGCCAGCCTAGACTTCGGTTGGACGCAGTATTTT.

The chain joins TRBV28 to TRBJ1-2; 10 bases agree with TRBD1. V lost 6 bases to trimming and J lost 2 bases; unmatched junction nucleotides: 9. Looked up from germline, CDR1 is MDHEN and CDR2 is SYDVKM. The CDR3 contains 16 residues. In nucleotides, the CDR3 is TGTGCCAGCAGCTCCCCCGGGACAGGGGTAAACTATGGCTACACCTTC. This sequence encodes CASSSPGTGVNYGYTF.

This chain joins TRBV20-1 and TRBJ2-2; 9 nucleotides line up with TRBD2. The V gene end was trimmed by 5 bases and the J gene end by 2 bases; junction bases not matched to a gene: 6. The CDR3 is made up of 15 amino acids. The germline gives CDR1 DFQATT, CDR2 SNEGSKA (reference sequence). The CDR3 coding sequence is TGCAGTGCTTTCTCCGGGACTAGCAACACCGGGGAGCTGTTTTTT. Amino acids: CSAFSGTSNTGELFF.

A few counts support this clonotype. The CDR3 bases are TGTGCCAGCAGTGGCACAGGGGTGGGAAGGGAGCAGTACTTC. Protein: CASSGTGVGREQYF. This chain uses TRBV27 with TRBJ2-7, with TRBD1 identical over 7 bases. The CDR3 has 14 residues. V shed 5 bases and J 7 bases; nucleotides not matched to a gene: 11. Germline assignment: CDR1 MNHEY and CDR2 SMNVEV (reference sequence).

This clonotype showed up just a few times. The rearrangement links TRBV7-8 to TRBJ2-5; 7 nucleotides agree with TRBD1. The germline V gene encodes CDR1 SGHVS and CDR2 FQNEAQ. The CDR3 length is 14 residues. The ends lost 5 bases at V and 3 bases at J; junction bases unmatched: 6. In nucleotides, the CDR3 is TGTGCCAGCAGCATCCGGGACAGAAAAGAGACCCAGTACTTC. It is translated as CASSIRDRKETQYF.

This clonotype was seen a handful of times. The rearrangement joins TRBV24-1 to TRBJ1-2; D may be TRBD1 (6 bases). V was shortened by 4 bases and J by 8 bases, with 13 bases between the two germline ends. The CDR3 is 13 amino acids. Germline V gene data show CDR1 as KGHDR and CDR2 as SFDVKD. The CDR3 DNA follows: TGTGCCACCAGTGAGTCTCCAGGGGACGGCTACACCTTC. Residues: CATSESPGDGYTF.

The table lists this clonotype with many counts. The V call is TRBV18, the J call TRBJ2-3; D remains unclear. The V gene lost 1 base and the J gene lost 4 bases, with 3 bases spanning the gap. The CDR3 consists of 12 residues. Germline CDR1 is KGHSH and CDR2 is LQKENI. CDR3 loop: CASSPRSDTQYF. The CDR3 DNA reads TGTGCCAGCTCACCACGGTCAGATACGCAGTATTTT.

The chain has TRBV2 and TRBJ1-2, with D tentatively TRBD1 (5 bases). CDR3 length: 15 amino acids. Germline CDR1 and CDR2: SNHLY and FYNNEI. V lost 6 bases and J 4 bases, leaving 18 bases between the germline ends. CDR3 coding DNA: TGTGCCAGCAGAAGACGACAGCGCCTTGGCTATGGCTACACCTTC. Amino acids: CASRRRQRLGYGYTF. The complete variable domain, with remaining parts taken from reference TRBV2 and TRBJ1-2, reads EPEVTQTPSHQVTQMGQEVILRCVPISNHLYFYWYRQILGQKVEFLVSFYNNEISEKSEIFDDQFSVERPDGSNFTLKIRSTKLEDSAMYFCASRRRQRLGYGYTFGSGTRLTVV.

This clonotype was detected many times. The rearrangement links TRBV27 to TRBJ2-1; 7 nucleotides align to TRBD2. The CDR3 totals 16 residues. The V and J ends lost 0 bases and 2 bases, in that order; junction bases with no gene match: 4. In germline, CDR1 is MNHEY, CDR2 SMNVEV (reference sequence). CDR3 bases: TGTGCCAGCAGTTTATCAGGGACTAACGCCTACAATGAGCAGTTCTTC. It yields the protein CASSLSGTNAYNEQFF.

There are many counts of this clonotype. The chain recombines TRBV27 with TRBJ2-1, with 14 positions matching TRBD2. After removal of 0 bases from V and 6 bases from J, the junction contained 19 bases not matched to a gene. Germline loops: CDR1 MNHEY, CDR2 SMNVEV (reference sequence). The CDR3 has 22 amino acids. CDR3 sequence: CASSLSGFEGGLAGGKGNEQFF. The CDR3, as DNA: TGTGCCAGCAGTTTATCAGGGTTTGAGGGTGGACTAGCGGGAGGTAAGGGCAATGAGCAGTTCTTC.

This clonotype was detected only a few times. This chain uses TRBV11-2 with TRBJ2-1; 9 bases line up with TRBD2. V lost 1 base to trimming and J lost 7 bases; unmatched junction nucleotides: 14. The CDR3 is 18 residues long. The germline CDR1 and CDR2 sequences are SGHAT and FQNNGV. CDR3 loop: CASSLVAIAGVNKNEQFF. CDR3 sequence (DNA): TGTGCCAGCAGCTTAGTTGCGATAGCGGGAGTGAATAAGAATGAGCAGTTCTTC. Variable domain in full (rest from reference TRBV11-2 and TRBJ2-1): EAGVAQSPRYKIIEKRQSVAFWCNPISGHATLYWYQQILGQGPKLLIQFQNNGVVDDSQLPKDRFSAERLKGVDSTLKIQPAKLEDSAVYLCASSLVAIAGVNKNEQFFGPGTRLTVL.

The chain combines TRBV5-1 with TRBJ1-2; TRBD1 aligns across 10 bases. The CDR3 length is 15 residues. Germline trimming cut 0 bases from V and 7 bases from J; bases unmatched to any gene: 6. CDR1 and CDR2 from the germline V gene are SGHRS and YFSETQ. CDR3 sequence: CASSLEGQGTGGYTF. CDR3 sequence (DNA): TGCGCCAGCAGCTTGGAGGGACAGGGGACGGGTGGCTACACCTTC.

This clonotype was counted ten times or more. The rearrangement links TRBV6-5 to TRBJ1-2, with D tentatively TRBD1 (6 bases). The V end was cut by 4 bases, the J end by 1 base, with 10 bases between. The CDR3 consists of 14 residues. CDR1 is MNHEY, CDR2 SVGAGI, per germline. Here the CDR3 reads CASSLGALNYGYTF. CDR3 bases: TGTGCCAGCAGTTTGGGGGCTCTTAACTATGGCTACACCTTC.

This clonotype was counted only a few times. The chain joins TRBV11-1 to TRBJ2-1; 9 bases are a match to TRBD1. Germline V gene sequence: CDR1 SGHAT, CDR2 FQDESV (reference sequence). V lost 7 bases, J lost 2 bases, and 18 bases stayed unmatched. The CDR3 runs 19 residues. The CDR3 is CASNPPVGWTGATYNEQFF. The CDR3, as DNA: TGTGCCAGCAACCCTCCCGTCGGTTGGACAGGGGCCACCTACAATGAGCAGTTCTTC.

This clonotype was recorded a few times. The chain couples TRBV12-3 or TRBV12-4 to TRBJ1-3; no firm D call. The CDR3 has 11 residues. The ends were cut back, 11 bases at V and 0 bases at J, with 5 bases in the middle. CDR3 loop: CAVYSGNTIYF. The CDR3 DNA sequence: TGTGCCGTATACTCTGGAAACACCATATATTTT.

This chain uses TRBV6-5 with TRBJ2-4; TRBD2 agrees at 8 bases. CDR3 length: 14 amino acids. Germline lookup yields CDR1 MNHEY and CDR2 SVGAGI. V lost 1 base and J lost 6; bases outside the gene matches: 2. The CDR3 region has the DNA TGTGCCAGCAGTTACTTAACTAGCGGAAACATTCAGTACTTC. Its protein is CASSYLTSGNIQYF.

The chain recombines TRBV15 with TRBJ2-1; D gene unclear. The V end was cut by 0 bases, the J end by 5 bases, with 11 bases between. CDR3 length equals 15 residues. Per the germline V gene, CDR1 is LNHNV and CDR2 is YYDKDF (reference sequence). The CDR3 region has the DNA TGTGCCACCAGCAGAGATTTGGTCGGAAACAATGAGCAGTTCTTC. Translated: CATSRDLVGNNEQFF.

This clonotype was recorded a few times. A read error is the likely source, as a far larger clone sits one nucleotide away. V gene TRBV5-1 combines with J gene TRBJ2-1; tentatively, D is TRBD2 (6 bases). Trimming took off 1 base at V and 0 bases at J, with 8 bases between the two ends. This CDR3 comprises 15 residues. Germline CDR1 and CDR2: SGHRS and YFSETQ. The CDR3 nucleotides read TGCGCCAGCAGCTTGATGGGGGGCTCCTACAATGAGCAGTTCTTC. Protein sequence: CASSLMGGSYNEQFF.

This chain links TRBV6-5 with TRBJ1-2; D unclear. The CDR3 contains 12 residues. The V end lost 2 bases, the J end lost 6 bases, and 7 bases lay between the germline ends. Germline V gene data show CDR1 as MNHEY and CDR2 as SVGAGI. The CDR3 loop reads CASSYGRNGYTF. CDR3 nucleotide sequence: TGTGCCAGCAGTTACGGGAGGAATGGCTACACCTTC.

This chain uses TRBV18 with TRBJ2-1; no clear D. The CDR3 consists of 13 residues. Germline CDR1 reads KGHSH; CDR2 reads LQKENI. Trimming shortened V by 0 bases and J by 8 bases, and 8 bases separated the two germline ends. DNA of the CDR3: TGTGCCAGCTCACCACCCGGCCGGTATGAGCAGTTCTTC. Its translation is CASSPPGRYEQFF.

The V call is TRBV5-6, the J call TRBJ2-7, with D hard to call. The CDR3 extends over 14 amino acids. Germline assignment: CDR1 SGHDT and CDR2 YYEEEE. V lost 4 bases and J lost 2, with 13 bases in between. For the CDR3, the DNA is TGTGCCAGCAGCCGGAACAACCTCGCCTACGAGCAGTACTTC. Its protein product is CASSRNNLAYEQYF.